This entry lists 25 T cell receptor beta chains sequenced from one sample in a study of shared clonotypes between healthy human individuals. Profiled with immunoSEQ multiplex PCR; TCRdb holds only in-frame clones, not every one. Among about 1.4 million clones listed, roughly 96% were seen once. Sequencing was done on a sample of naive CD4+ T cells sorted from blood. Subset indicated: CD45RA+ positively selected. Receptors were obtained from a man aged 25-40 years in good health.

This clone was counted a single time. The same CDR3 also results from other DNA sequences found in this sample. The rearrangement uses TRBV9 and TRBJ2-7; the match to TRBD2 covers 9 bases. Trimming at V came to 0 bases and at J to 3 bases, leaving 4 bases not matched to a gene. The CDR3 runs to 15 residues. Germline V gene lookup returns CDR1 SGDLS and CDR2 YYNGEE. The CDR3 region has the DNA TGTGCCAGCAGCGTAGGGGCGGGAGGGGGCTACGAGCAGTACTTC. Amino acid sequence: CASSVGAGGGYEQYF.

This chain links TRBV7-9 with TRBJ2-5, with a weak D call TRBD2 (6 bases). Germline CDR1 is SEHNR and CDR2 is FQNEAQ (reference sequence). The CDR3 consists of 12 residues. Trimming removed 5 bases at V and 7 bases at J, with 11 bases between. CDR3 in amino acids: CASSPRLGTQYF. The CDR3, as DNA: TGTGCCAGCAGCCCGCGACTAGGGACCCAGTACTTC.

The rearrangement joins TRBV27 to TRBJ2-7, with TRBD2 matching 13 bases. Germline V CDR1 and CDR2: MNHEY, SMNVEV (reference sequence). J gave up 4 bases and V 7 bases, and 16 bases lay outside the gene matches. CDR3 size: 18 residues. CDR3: CASTPIITSGRAVYEQYF. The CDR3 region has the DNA TGTGCCAGCACCCCTATCATAACTAGCGGGAGGGCGGTGTACGAGCAGTACTTC.

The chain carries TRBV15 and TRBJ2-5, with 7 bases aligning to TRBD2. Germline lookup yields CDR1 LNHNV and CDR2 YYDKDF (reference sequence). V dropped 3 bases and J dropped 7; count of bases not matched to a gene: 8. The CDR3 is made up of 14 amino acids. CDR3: CATSRDAGAGTQYF. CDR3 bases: TGTGCCACCAGCAGGGACGCGGGAGCGGGGACCCAGTACTTC.

CDR3 sequence: CASSTTFEGGKVKPQHF. As DNA, the CDR3 is TGTGCCAGCAGTACTACCTTCGAAGGGGGCAAAGTAAAGCCCCAGCATTTT. The rearrangement uses TRBV28 and TRBJ1-5; 7 bases match TRBD1. The length of the CDR3 is 17 residues. The V gene's germline CDR1 is MDHEN and CDR2 SYDVKM. The V segment lost 5 bases and the J segment 8 bases; nucleotides outside the gene matches: 18.

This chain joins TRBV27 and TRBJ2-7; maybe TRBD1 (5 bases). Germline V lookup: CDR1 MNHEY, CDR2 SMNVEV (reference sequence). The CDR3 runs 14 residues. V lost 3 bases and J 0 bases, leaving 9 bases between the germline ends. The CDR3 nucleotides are TGTGCCAGCAGTTTGCAGGGCTTCTCCTACGAGCAGTACTTC. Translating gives CASSLQGFSYEQYF.

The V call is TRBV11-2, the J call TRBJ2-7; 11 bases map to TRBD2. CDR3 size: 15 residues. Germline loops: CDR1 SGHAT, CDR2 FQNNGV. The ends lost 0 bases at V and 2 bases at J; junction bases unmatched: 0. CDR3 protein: CASSLDSGRAYEQYF. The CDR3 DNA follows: TGTGCCAGCAGCTTAGATAGCGGGAGGGCCTACGAGCAGTACTTC.

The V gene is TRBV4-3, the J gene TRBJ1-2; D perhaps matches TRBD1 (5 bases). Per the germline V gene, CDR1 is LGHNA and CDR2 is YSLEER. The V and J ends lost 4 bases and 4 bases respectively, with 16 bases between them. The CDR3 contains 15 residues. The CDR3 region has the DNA TGCGCCAGCAGCCGAGAGGCAGAGGGGCCCTATGGCTACACCTTC. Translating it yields CASSREAEGPYGYTF.

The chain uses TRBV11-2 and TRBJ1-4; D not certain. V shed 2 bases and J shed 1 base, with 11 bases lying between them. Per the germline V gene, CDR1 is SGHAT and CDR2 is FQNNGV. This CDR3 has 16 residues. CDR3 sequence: CASSLLPIGTNEKLFF. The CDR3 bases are TGTGCCAGCAGCTTATTACCAATCGGAACTAATGAAAAACTGTTTTTT.

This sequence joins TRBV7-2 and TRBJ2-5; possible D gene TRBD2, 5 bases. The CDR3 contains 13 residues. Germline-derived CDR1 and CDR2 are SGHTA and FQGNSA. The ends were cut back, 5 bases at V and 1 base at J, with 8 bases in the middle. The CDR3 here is CASSPGFQETQYF. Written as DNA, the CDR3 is TGTGCCAGCAGCCCGGGATTCCAAGAGACCCAGTACTTC.

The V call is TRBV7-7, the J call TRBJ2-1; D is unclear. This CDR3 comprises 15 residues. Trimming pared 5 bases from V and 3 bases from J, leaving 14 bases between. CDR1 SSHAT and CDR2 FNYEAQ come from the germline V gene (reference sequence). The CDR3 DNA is TGTGCCAGCAGCCACGATCACACAAGCTACAATGAGCAGTTCTTC. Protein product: CASSHDHTSYNEQFF.

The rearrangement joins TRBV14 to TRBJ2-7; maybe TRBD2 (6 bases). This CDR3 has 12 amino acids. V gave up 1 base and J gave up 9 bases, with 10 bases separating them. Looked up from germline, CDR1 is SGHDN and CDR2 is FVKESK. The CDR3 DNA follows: TGTGCCAGCAGCCAAGTCGGGACTGGGCAGTACTTC. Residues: CASSQVGTGQYF.

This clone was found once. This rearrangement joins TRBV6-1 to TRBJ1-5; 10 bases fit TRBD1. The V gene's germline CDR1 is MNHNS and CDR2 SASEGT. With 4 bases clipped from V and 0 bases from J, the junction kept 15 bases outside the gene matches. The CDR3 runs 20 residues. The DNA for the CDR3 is TGTGCCAGCAGTGTTAACCGGGACAGGGGCCGGAGGTATAGCAATCAGCCCCAGCATTTT. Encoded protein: CASSVNRDRGRRYSNQPQHF.

The CDR3: CASSQQGGGNTIYF. The CDR3 DNA sequence: TGTGCCAGCAGCCAACAGGGGGGAGGAAACACCATATATTTT. The chain has TRBV5-6 and TRBJ1-3, with TRBD1 identical over 8 bases. The CDR3 contains 14 residues. Trimming took 4 bases from V and 4 from J; bases not matched to a gene: 4. Per germline, CDR1 SGHDT and CDR2 YYEEEE. The complete variable domain, with remaining parts taken from reference TRBV5-6 and TRBJ1-3, reads DAGVTQSPTHLIKTRGQQVTLRCSPKSGHDTVSWYQQALGQGPQFIFQYYEEEERQRGNFPDRFSGHQFPNYSSELNVNALLLGDSALYLCASSQQGGGNTIYFGEGSWLTVV.

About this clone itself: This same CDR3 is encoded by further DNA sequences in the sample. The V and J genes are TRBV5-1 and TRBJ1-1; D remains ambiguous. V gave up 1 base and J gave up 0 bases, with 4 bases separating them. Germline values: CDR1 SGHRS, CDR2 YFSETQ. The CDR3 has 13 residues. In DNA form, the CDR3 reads TGCGCCAGCAGCTTGTCAGTGAACACTGAAGCTTTCTTT. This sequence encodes CASSLSVNTEAFF.

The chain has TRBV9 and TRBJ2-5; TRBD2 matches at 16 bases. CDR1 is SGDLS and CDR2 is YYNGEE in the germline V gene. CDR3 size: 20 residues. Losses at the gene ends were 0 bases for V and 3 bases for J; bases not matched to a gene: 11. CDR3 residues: CASSVGPGLAGGPVEETQYF. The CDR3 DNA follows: TGTGCCAGCAGCGTAGGACCGGGACTAGCGGGAGGGCCGGTGGAAGAGACCCAGTACTTC. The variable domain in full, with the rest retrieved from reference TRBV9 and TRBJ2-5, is DSGVTQTPKHLITATGQRVTLRCSPRSGDLSVYWYQQSLDQGLQFLIQYYNGEERAKGNILERFSAQQFPDLHSELNLSSLELGDSALYFCASSVGPGLAGGPVEETQYFGPGTRLLVL.

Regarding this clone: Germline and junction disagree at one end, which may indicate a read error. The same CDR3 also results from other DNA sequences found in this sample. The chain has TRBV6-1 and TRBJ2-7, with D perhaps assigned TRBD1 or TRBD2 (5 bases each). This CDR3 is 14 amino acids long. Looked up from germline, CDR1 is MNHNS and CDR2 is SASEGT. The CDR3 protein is CASSGPGASYEQYF. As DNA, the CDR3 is TGTGCCAGCAGTGGCCCCGGGGCCTCCTACGAGCAATACTTC.

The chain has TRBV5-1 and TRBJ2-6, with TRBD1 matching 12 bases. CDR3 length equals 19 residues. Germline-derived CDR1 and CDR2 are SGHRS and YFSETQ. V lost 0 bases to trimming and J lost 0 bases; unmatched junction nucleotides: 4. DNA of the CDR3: TGCGCCAGCAGCTTGGGAGGGACAGGGGGCTCCTCTGGGGCCAACGTCCTGACTTTC. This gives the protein CASSLGGTGGSSGANVLTF.

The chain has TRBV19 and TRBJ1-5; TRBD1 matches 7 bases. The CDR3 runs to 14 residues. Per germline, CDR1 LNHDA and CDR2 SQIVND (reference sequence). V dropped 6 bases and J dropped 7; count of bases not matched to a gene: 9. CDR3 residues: CASRPTGVRQPQHF. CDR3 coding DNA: TGTGCCAGTAGACCCACAGGGGTTCGGCAGCCCCAGCATTTT.

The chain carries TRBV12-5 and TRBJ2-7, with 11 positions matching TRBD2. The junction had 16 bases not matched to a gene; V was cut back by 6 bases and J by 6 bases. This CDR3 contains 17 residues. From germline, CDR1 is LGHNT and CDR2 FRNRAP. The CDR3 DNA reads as TGTGCTAGTGGCTCCCCCCCCTCGGCTAGCGGGAGGCGCGAGCAGTACTTC. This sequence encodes CASGSPPSASGRREQYF.

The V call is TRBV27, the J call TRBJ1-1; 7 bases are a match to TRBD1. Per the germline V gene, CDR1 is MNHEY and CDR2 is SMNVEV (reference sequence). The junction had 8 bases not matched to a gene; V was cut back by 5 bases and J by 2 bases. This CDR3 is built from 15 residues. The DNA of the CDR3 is TGTGCCAGCAGTAGATCGGACAGGCTCAACACTGAAGCTTTCTTT. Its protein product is CASSRSDRLNTEAFF.

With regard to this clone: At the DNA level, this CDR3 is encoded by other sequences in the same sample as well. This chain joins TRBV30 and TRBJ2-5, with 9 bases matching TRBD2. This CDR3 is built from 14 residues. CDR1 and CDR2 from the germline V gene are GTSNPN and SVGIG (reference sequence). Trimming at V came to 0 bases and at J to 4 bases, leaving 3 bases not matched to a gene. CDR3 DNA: TGTGCCTGGAGTGTAAAAGCGGGAGGAGAGACCCAGTACTTC. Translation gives CAWSVKAGGETQYF.

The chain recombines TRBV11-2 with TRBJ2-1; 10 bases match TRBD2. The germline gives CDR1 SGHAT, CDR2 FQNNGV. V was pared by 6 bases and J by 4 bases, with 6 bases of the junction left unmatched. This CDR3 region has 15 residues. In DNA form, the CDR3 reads TGTGCCAGCAGTTTCGGACTAGCGGATTACAATGAGCAGTTCTTC. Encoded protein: CASSFGLADYNEQFF.

CDR3 loop: CASSPPGAFQETQYF. The CDR3 DNA follows: TGTGCCAGCAGTCCCCCGGGGGCCTTCCAAGAGACCCAGTACTTC. The chain has TRBV6-6 and TRBJ2-5; D could derive from TRBD1 or TRBD2 (6 bases each). The CDR3 is 15 amino acids. Trimming shortened V by 5 bases and J by 1 base, and 14 bases separated the two germline ends. Germline V gives CDR1 MNHNY, CDR2 SVGAGI (reference sequence).

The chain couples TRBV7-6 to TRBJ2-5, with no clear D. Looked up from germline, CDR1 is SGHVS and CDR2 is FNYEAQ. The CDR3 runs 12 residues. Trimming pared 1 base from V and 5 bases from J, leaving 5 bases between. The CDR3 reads CASSLDLETQYF. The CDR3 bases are TGTGCCAGCAGCTTAGACCTGGAGACCCAGTACTTC.